Sequencing of this T cell receptor (beta chain) was carried out in a study of long-term antiretroviral therapy in people with HIV. Study findings and constraints: Clones with expansion before ART led the repertoire at all time points.

The run of the v3.0 immunoSEQ assay was at survey level. Assay: immunoSEQ multiplex PCR; the TCRdb copy retains only in-frame clones and omits some. This sample has about 23,000 clones, with around 83% found just once. This clone was observed a single time. Its specificity is unknown. Sampling of each donor yielded at least one pre-ART PBMC sample and at least two post-ART PBMC samples. The CDR3 runs to 15 residues. V trimming: 5 bases; J trimming: 1 base; junction bases outside the gene matches: 6. Germline V gives CDR1 SGHNT, CDR2 YENEEA. Sequenced material: unsorted PBMCs, taken 0.4 years after starting antiretroviral therapy. The clonotype originates from a man aged 50-59 years with HIV. The chain joins TRBV11-3 to TRBJ1-1, with 8 bases aligning to TRBD1. The CDR3 sequence is CASSPGGSGNTEAFF. In DNA form, the CDR3 reads TGTGCCAGCAGCCCAGGGGGCTCGGGGAACACTGAAGCTTTCTTT.